These 9 T cell receptor beta chains share one sample of origin, sequenced in a study of CD8 T cells in Susac syndrome. RNA in amounts of about 0.5 to 1 ug was reverse transcribed with random hexamers. Using its own MiXCR run on the immunoSEQ multiplex PCR reads, TCRdb lists one record per CDR3 protein. Of 400,000 to 550,000 distinct CDR3 sequences in the sample, 75% to 90% were seen once. The sequenced sample consisted of CD8+ T cells from PBMCs. The receptors were sampled from a human donor with multiple sclerosis.

The chain uses TRBV5-1 and TRBJ1-1, with D possibly matching TRBD1 (5 bases). Deletions cut 1 base from V and 1 base from J, with 14 bases between. Germline-derived CDR1 and CDR2 are SGHRS and YFSETQ. The CDR3 is made up of 16 amino acids. The CDR3 nucleotides are TGCGCCAGCAGCTTGTCTCCAGGGATTGGGAACACTGAAGCTTTCTTT. Translation gives CASSLSPGIGNTEAFF.

The chain employs TRBV5-1 and TRBJ2-2; perhaps TRBD2 as D (6 bases). The germline V gene has CDR1 SGHRS and CDR2 YFSETQ. The CDR3 sequence is 15 residues long. V lost 0 bases to trimming and J lost 4 bases, with 10 bases between them. CDR3 sequence (DNA): TGCGCCAGCAGCTTGGAATGGCGGGGCACCGGGGAGCTGTTTTTT. This encodes CASSLEWRGTGELFF. The full variable domain, in which reference TRBV5-1 and TRBJ2-2 provide the parts outside the CDR3, is KAGVTQTPRYLIKTRGQQVTLSCSPISGHRSVSWYQQTPGQGLQFLFEYFSETQRNKGNFPGRFSGRQFSNSRSEMNVSTLELGDSALYLCASSLEWRGTGELFFGEGSRLTVL.

The chain uses TRBV6-1 and TRBJ2-7, with D perhaps matching TRBD2 (6 bases). Germline values: CDR1 MNHNS, CDR2 SASEGT. V shed 8 bases and J shed 7 bases, with 9 bases lying between them. The CDR3 covers 10 residues. CDR3 bases: TGTGCCAGCTGGGGAGGAGAGCAGTACTTC. Its translation is CASWGGEQYF.

This clonotype was detected a few times. V gene TRBV5-6 combines with J gene TRBJ1-5, with D maybe TRBD1 (5 bases). The germline V gene encodes CDR1 SGHDT and CDR2 YYEEEE. The germline V and J ends were trimmed by 4 bases and 1 base, with 9 bases remaining between them. The CDR3 length is 14 residues. The CDR3: CASSRGVSNQPQHF. Here the CDR3 DNA reads TGTGCCAGCAGCCGAGGGGTAAGCAATCAGCCCCAGCATTTT.

The rearrangement uses TRBV2 and TRBJ2-6, with D uncertain. This CDR3 comprises 15 residues. V was trimmed by 3 bases and J by 0 bases, leaving 6 bases between them. The germline CDR1 and CDR2 sequences are SNHLY and FYNNEI. The CDR3 protein is CASSEGVSGANVLTF. The DNA for the CDR3 is TGTGCCAGCAGTGAGGGTGTCTCTGGGGCCAACGTCCTGACTTTC.

V usage is TRBV2 and J usage is TRBJ2-7; D is possibly TRBD1 (5 bases). Between the trimmed V and J ends, which lost 4 bases and 3 bases, there was a span of 13 bases. Germline V lookup: CDR1 SNHLY, CDR2 FYNNEI. The CDR3 is 14 residues long. The CDR3 spells CASSVDRSDYEQYF. The CDR3 region has the DNA TGTGCCAGCAGTGTAGACAGAAGCGACTACGAGCAGTACTTC.

This clonotype appeared a single time. The V and J genes are TRBV28 and TRBJ1-1; D possibly corresponds to TRBD1 (5 bases). V lost 5 bases, J lost 4 bases, and 14 bases lay in between. Germline loops: CDR1 MDHEN, CDR2 SYDVKM. The CDR3 spans 14 residues. CDR3 loop: CASSVSGLGTEAFF. The CDR3 DNA follows: TGTGCCAGCAGTGTATCAGGGTTGGGCACTGAAGCTTTCTTT.

This chain joins TRBV24-1 and TRBJ2-3; 15 positions match TRBD2. The length of the CDR3 is 19 residues. The junction had 11 bases not matched to a gene; V was cut back by 4 bases and J by 4 bases. Germline lookup yields CDR1 KGHDR and CDR2 SFDVKD. For the CDR3, the DNA is TGTGCCACCAGTGACGCCGGACTAGCGGGAGGGCCTGACGCAGATACGCAGTATTTT. Amino acid sequence: CATSDAGLAGGPDADTQYF.

The chain joins TRBV2 to TRBJ2-7; possibly TRBD1 for D (6 bases). The germline gives CDR1 SNHLY, CDR2 FYNNEI. This CDR3 region has 14 residues. V was clipped by 4 bases and J by 3 bases, with 13 bases between them. Here the CDR3 DNA reads TGTGCCAGCAGTGTCGGAGCAGGGGACTACGAGCAGTACTTC. It is translated as CASSVGAGDYEQYF. The variable domain in full, completed from reference TRBV2 and TRBJ2-7, reads EPEVTQTPSHQVTQMGQEVILRCVPISNHLYFYWYRQILGQKVEFLVSFYNNEISEKSEIFDDQFSVERPDGSNFTLKIRSTKLEDSAMYFCASSVGAGDYEQYFGPGTRLTVT.